This T cell receptor beta chain is drawn from a study of blood T cells in healthy people across ages (dated by TCRdb to about 2015). At the level of the whole study: In model experiments, template switching captured about one uniquely barcoded TCR beta cDNA molecule for every two T cells. Age-related changes in TCR beta repertoire diversity were measured in the study by deep sequencing normalized with unique cDNA molecular identifiers. The donors were split into four age groups: young (average 16 years), middle-aged (39), aged (approximately 60) and long-lived (under 85). To avoid experimental bias, donors of different ages were randomly spread across the sequencing lanes. Two additional independent replicas of 1 million unique cDNA reads from the same blood draw were analyzed for two donors (one aged 18 to 29 and one aged 80 or older). The paper's findings and limits, for the study overall: Since profiling was done on bulk unsorted PBMCs, naive and antigen-experienced compartments could not be conclusively compared. As age increased, observed TCR beta diversity per million T cells dropped in a roughly linear way, and a significant reduction was already evident by age approximately 40. Total diversity estimates from one million sequenced T cells were considered lower bounds and underestimates. Because donor CMV infection status was unknown, age-related changes in expanded clonotypes were potentially confounded. Compared with the aged group, the long-lived group had more naive CD4+ T cells, fewer expanded clones and increased TCR diversity, a pattern suggesting age selection. Observed TCR beta diversity correlated strongly with the percentage of naive T cells measured by flow cytometry.

In the case of this clonotype: Its cognate antigen has yet to be identified. Per-nucleotide qualities are absent, and no much larger clonotype sits a single base away.

The roughly 42 donors, aged 6 to 90 years, were systemically healthy Caucasian individuals from Russia. Around 10 milliliters of peripheral blood were drawn from each donor into EDTA-treated Vacutainer tubes. PBMCs were isolated by Ficoll-Paque density-gradient centrifugation, with at least 7 million obtained per sample. Trizol reagent was used to extract total RNA from PBMCs, with at least 6 micrograms per sample. The percentages of naive CD45RAhigh/CD27high T cells were determined by flow cytometry on a PBMC aliquot from every donor. Library generation was performed with 5' RACE. TCRdb names Illumina HiSeq 2500 as the instrument used. A second PCR of about 6 to 11 cycles was run with a J-beta primer mix and a sample-barcoded 5' primer. Each TCR beta cDNA molecule received a unique molecular identifier from a template-switch 5' adaptor carrying 12 random nucleotides. At least 3 million CDR3-containing paired-end reads were obtained from each sample. The Mint cDNA synthesis kit, primed by a TRBC-specific oligonucleotide, was used to synthesize first-strand cDNA from all RNA. Following uracil-DNA glycosylase treatment, all cDNA underwent a first 18-cycle PCR with the universal primers M1SS and BC2_uni_R. The original pipeline was this. For normalization, 1 million high-quality reads, each with a distinct molecular identifier, were randomly selected from each sample. Instead of being binned into consensus sequences, reads with shared molecular identifiers were discarded. MiTCR, with a Q25 quality threshold and the strictest error-elimination algorithm, was used for CDR3 identification, clonotype clustering and error correction. Lower-bound total TCR beta diversity was estimated with a nonparametric unseen species model using Euler transformation. TCRdb itself trimmed the public reads at Q25 with fastp, ran MiXCR and retained productive beta chains. Entries that share a CDR3 protein sequence are merged under the most common genes and DNA. The V and J calls were not made by the authors but by TCRdb's processing. Across this sample there are hundreds of thousands of distinct CDR3 sequences, with around 68% seen only once. The ten largest clones take up about a quarter of the sample.

Deletion took 2 bases off V and 13 bases off J, with a span of 19 bases between the germline ends. Via the germline V gene, CDR1 is SGHDT and CDR2 YYEEEE. Taken from cysteine to phenylalanine, the CDR3 has 14 residues. Only CDR3 DNA remains: 42 bases, in frame from the first base. The rearrangement joined TRBV5-6 to TRBJ2-1, with the D segment identity uncertain. The clonotype was recovered from a man younger than 40 in good health. The specimen sequenced was blood. The CDR3 protein: CASSFMSPGETQFF. The DNA is as follows: TGTGCCAGCAGCTTCATGAGTCCGGGTGAGACCCAGTTCTTC.